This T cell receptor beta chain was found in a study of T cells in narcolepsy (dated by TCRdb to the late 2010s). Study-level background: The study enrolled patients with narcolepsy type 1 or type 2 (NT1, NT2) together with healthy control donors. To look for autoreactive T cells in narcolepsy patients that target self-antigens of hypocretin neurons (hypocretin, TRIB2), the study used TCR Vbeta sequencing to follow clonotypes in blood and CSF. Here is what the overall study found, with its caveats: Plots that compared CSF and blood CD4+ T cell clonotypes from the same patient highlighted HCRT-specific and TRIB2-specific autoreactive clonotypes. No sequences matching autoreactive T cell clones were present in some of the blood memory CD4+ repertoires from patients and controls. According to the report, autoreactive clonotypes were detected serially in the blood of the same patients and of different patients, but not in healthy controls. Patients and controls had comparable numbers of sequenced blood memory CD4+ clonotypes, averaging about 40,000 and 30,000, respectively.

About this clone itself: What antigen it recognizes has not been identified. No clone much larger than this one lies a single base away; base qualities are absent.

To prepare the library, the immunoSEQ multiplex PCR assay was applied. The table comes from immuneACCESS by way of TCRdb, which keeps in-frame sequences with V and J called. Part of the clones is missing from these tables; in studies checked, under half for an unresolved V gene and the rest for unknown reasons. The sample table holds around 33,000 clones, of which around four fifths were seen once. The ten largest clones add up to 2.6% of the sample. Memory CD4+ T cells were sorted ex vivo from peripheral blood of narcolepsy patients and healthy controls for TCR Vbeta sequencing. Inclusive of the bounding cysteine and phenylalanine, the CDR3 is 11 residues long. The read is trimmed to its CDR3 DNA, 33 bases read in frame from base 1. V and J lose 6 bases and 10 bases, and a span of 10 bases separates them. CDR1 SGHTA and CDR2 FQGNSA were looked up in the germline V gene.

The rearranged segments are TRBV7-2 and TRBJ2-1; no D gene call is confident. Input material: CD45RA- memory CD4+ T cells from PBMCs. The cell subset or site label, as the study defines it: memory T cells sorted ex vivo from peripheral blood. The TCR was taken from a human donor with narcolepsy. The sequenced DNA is TGTGCCAGCAGGACCTGGGCCGAGCAGTTCTTC. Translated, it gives CASRTWAEQFF.